The sequence of this T cell receptor beta chain was determined in a study of blood T cell repertoires in COVID-19. In the original processing: Estimated nucleated cell counts came from reference gene primer amplification. Assay: immunoSEQ multiplex PCR; the TCRdb copy retains only in-frame clones and omits some. The DNA gave D and trimming, while V, J and clone size come from that table. Seen here are 150,000 to 200,000 clones, roughly 84% observed once, and the top ten hold over 12%. This CDR3 has 15 residues. Germline CDR1 reads LNHDA; CDR2 reads SQIVND (reference sequence). V lost 7 bases and J 1 base, leaving 14 bases between the germline ends.

V usage is TRBV19 and J usage is TRBJ1-5, with TRBD1 as a possible D gene (5 bases). The receptor's source is a man aged 45-65 years who had recovered from COVID-19. Sequencing was performed on PBMCs or T cells enriched from blood (not recorded which). CDR3 sequence (DNA): TGTGCCAGTACCGCCGGGGGGGGGAGCAATCAGCCCCAGCATTTT. Its protein product is CASTAGGGSNQPQHF.